These 2 T cell receptor beta chains were all obtained from the same sample, sequenced in a study of shared clonotypes between healthy human individuals. Sequencing was performed with immunoSEQ multiplex PCR; in TCRdb, only in-frame clones are kept and a portion is missing. The data show 600,000 to 700,000 clones, around 78% seen once. The material sequenced was memory CD4+ T cells sorted from blood. Subset indicated: CD45RA-negative fraction. These receptors were obtained from a woman in her 30s in good health.

V gene TRBV2 combines with J gene TRBJ1-1, with D perhaps TRBD1 (5 bases). Germline values: CDR1 SNHLY, CDR2 FYNNEI. The CDR3 is made up of 13 amino acids. Trimming took off 7 bases at V and 0 bases at J, with 9 bases between the two ends. The CDR3 coding sequence is TGTGCCAGCACAGGGACCCTGAACACTGAAGCTTTCTTT. Its protein is CASTGTLNTEAFF.

The CDR3 nucleotides read TGTGCCAGCAGTGACGCTAGCGGGAGGGGAGGGGGAGAGACCCAGTACTTC. The encoded protein is CASSDASGRGGGETQYF. This chain links TRBV25-1 with TRBJ2-5; 12 bases line up with TRBD2. This CDR3 contains 17 residues. The germline V gene encodes CDR1 MGHDK and CDR2 SYGVNS. Trimming removed 3 bases from V and 4 bases from J; junction bases left unmatched: 9.